This is a list of T cell receptor beta chains from one sample in a study of T cell repertoires in aging, cancer and after chemotherapy. Each CDR3 protein is one row after TCRdb ran MiXCR on the multiplex PCR reads. This table holds roughly 6,800 distinct CDR3 sequences, 35% found once. The sample consisted of blood. The source of these receptors is a human donor in good health. Each CDR3 is given with its conserved first and last residue. A D gene is named only where the DNA matches it firmly. A clone size is listed for some rows: how often the clone was seen (once, few, many), or a class if it is expanded.

size	J	D	V	CDR3	DNA
-	TRBJ2-5	-	TRBV11-3	CASSFYVGGQETQYF	TGTGCCAGCAGCTTTTATGTGGGGGGTCAAGAGACCCAGTACTTC
large	TRBJ2-3	-	TRBV6-4	CASMGGRGTDTQYF	TGTGCCAGCATGGGGGGGCGGGGCACAGATACGCAGTATTTT
-	TRBJ2-5	-	TRBV5-1	CASSLNYGGSETQYF	TGCGCCAGCAGCTTGAATTATGGGGGTTCAGAGACCCAGTACTTC
few	TRBJ1-5	-	TRBV6-5	CASSYRAGPGPQHF	TGTGCCAGCAGTTACCGTGCAGGCCCGGGGCCCCAGCATTTT
-	TRBJ2-7	TRBD1	TRBV15	CATSKGTGGTYEQYF	TGTGCCACCAGCAAGGGAACAGGGGGGACCTACGAGCAGTACTTC
-	TRBJ1-1	TRBD1	TRBV27	CASSFRQGLNTEAFF	TGTGCCAGCAGTTTTAGACAGGGGTTGAACACTGAAGCTTTCTTT
-	TRBJ2-5	-	TRBV11-1	CASSLAVSRETQYF	TGTGCCAGCAGCTTGGCGGTCAGCAGAGAGACCCAGTACTTC
few	TRBJ2-1	TRBD2	TRBV6-5	CASSYSPASGIYNEQFF	TGTGCCAGCAGTTACTCTCCCGCTAGCGGCATATACAATGAGCAGTTCTTC
-	TRBJ2-7	-	TRBV15	CATSRLLPAEQYF	TGTGCCACCAGCAGACTCCTTCCTGCGGAGCAGTACTTC
once	TRBJ1-1	TRBD1	TRBV6-5	CASSLQGSTEAFF	TGTGCCAGCAGTTTACAGGGGAGCACTGAAGCTTTCTTT
few	TRBJ1-6	TRBD1	TRBV19	CASRDREGNSPLHF	TGTGCCAGTAGGGACAGGGAAGGTAATTCACCCCTCCACTTT
-	TRBJ2-1	-	TRBV14	CASSQLRWGDEQFF	TGTGCCAGCAGCCAACTCCGGTGGGGGGATGAGCAGTTCTTC
few	TRBJ2-3	-	TRBV5-4	CASSLLGRAQYF	TGTGCCAGCAGCTTGCTCGGTCGTGCGCAGTATTTT
-	TRBJ1-5	-	TRBV27	CASSPRTAVKDQPQHF	TGTGCCAGCAGTCCCCGGACAGCCGTAAAGGATCAGCCCCAGCATTTT
-	TRBJ1-4	-	TRBV5-6	CASSETGATNEKLFF	TGTGCCAGCAGCGAAACAGGAGCGACTAATGAAAAACTGTTTTTT
medium-sized	TRBJ2-5	-	TRBV6-1	CASSDQGYGQYF	TGTGCCAGCAGTGATCAGGGTTATGGGCAGTACTTC
-	TRBJ2-1	-	TRBV19	CASSWGRGANEQFF	TGTGCCAGTAGCTGGGGGCGCGGAGCCAATGAGCAGTTCTTC
-	TRBJ1-4	-	TRBV7-2	CASSLREKLFF	TGTGCCAGCAGCTTACGAGAAAAACTGTTTTTT
few	TRBJ2-7	-	TRBV27	CASSSQGEQYF	TGTGCCAGCTCTTCCCAGGGAGAGCAGTACTTC